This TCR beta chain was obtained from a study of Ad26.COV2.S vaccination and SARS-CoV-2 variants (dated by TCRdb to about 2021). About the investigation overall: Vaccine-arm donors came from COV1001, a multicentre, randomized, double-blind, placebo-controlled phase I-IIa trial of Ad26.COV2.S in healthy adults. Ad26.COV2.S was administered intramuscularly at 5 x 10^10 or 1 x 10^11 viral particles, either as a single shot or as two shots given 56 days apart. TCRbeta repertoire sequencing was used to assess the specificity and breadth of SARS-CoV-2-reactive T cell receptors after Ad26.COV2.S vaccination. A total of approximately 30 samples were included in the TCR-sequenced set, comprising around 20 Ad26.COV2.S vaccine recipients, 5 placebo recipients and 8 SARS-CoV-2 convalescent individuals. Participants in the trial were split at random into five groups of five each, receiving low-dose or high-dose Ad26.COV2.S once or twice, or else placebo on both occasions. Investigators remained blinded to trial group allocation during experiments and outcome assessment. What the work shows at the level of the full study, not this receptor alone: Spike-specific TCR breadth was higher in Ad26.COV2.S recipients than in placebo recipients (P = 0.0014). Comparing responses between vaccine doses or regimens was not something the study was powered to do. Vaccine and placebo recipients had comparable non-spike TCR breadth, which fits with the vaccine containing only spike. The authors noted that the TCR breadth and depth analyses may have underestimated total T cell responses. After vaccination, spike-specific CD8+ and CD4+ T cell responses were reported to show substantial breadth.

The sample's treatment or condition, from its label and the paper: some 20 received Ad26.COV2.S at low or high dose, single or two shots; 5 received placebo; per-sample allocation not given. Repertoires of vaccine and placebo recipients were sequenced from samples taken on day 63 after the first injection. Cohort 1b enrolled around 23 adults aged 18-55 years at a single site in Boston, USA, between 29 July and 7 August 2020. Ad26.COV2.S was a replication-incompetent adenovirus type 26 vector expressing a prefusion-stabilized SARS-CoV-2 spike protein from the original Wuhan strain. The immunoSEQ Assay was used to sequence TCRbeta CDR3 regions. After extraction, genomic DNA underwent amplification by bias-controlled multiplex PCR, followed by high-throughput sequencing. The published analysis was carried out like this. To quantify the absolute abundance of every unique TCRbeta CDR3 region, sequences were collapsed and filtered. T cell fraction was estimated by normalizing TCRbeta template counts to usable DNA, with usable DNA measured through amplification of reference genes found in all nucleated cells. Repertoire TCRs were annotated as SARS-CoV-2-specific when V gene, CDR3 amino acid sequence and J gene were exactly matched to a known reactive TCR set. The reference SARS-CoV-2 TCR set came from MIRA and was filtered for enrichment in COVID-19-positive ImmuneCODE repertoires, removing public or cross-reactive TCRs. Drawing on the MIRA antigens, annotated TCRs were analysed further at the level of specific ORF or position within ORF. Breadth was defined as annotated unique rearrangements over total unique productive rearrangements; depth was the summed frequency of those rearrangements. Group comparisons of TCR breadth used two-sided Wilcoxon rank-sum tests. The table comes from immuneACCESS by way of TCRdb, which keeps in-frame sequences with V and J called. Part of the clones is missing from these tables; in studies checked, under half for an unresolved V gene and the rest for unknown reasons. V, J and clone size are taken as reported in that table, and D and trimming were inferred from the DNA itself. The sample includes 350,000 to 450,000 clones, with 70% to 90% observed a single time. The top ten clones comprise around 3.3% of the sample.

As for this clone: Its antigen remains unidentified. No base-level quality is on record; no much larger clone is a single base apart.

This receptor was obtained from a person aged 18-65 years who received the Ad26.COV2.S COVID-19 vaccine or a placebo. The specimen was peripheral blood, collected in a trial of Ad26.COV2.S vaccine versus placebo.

CDR3 reads: CASSPLSILGTEAFF. The bases read TGTGCCAGCAGCCCTCTATCCATTCTGGGAACTGAAGCTTTCTTT. The receptor chain draws on TRBV7-6 and TRBJ1-1; no D gene call is confident. V gives up 5 bases and J gives up 5 bases, and the segment between their germline ends measures 18 bases. Taken from the germline V gene, the CDR1 and CDR2 loops are SGHVS and FNYEAQ. The CDR3 runs 15 amino acids, cysteine and phenylalanine included. Of the read, only the CDR3 DNA is kept; its 45 bases are in frame from base 1.